This T cell receptor (beta chain) was obtained from a study of Ad26.COV2.S vaccination and SARS-CoV-2 variants. Study background: The vaccine Ad26.COV2.S was put into the muscle once, or twice with 56 days between. Study-wide points: Analyses that measured TCR breadth and depth may have underestimated total T cell responses. Comparable non-spike TCR breadth was observed in vaccine and placebo recipients.

Of note for this clone: The antigen remains unidentified.

Treatment defined: roughly 20 received Ad26.COV2.S at low or high dose, single or two shots; several received placebo; per-sample allocation not given. Vaccine and placebo recipients were sampled on day 63 after the first injection. Only in-frame clones appear in the TCRdb table, and some are missing; sequencing was by immunoSEQ multiplex PCR. The sample includes just over 350,000 clones, approximately 85% of them seen just once. This clonotype originated in a person between 18 and 65 years old who received the Ad26.COV2.S COVID-19 vaccine or a placebo. The material was peripheral blood, obtained in a trial of Ad26.COV2.S vaccine versus placebo.

Here the CDR3 DNA reads TGTGCCATCAGCAAGGGACTAGCGGGGGGCCAGGGGAACGAGCAGTACTTC. Amino acids: CAISKGLAGGQGNEQYF. The chain combines TRBV10-3 with TRBJ2-7; 15 bases are shared with TRBD2. J gave up 5 bases and V 6 bases, and 11 bases lay outside the gene matches. The CDR3 is 17 amino acids. CDR1 ENHRY and CDR2 SYGVKD come from the germline V gene.